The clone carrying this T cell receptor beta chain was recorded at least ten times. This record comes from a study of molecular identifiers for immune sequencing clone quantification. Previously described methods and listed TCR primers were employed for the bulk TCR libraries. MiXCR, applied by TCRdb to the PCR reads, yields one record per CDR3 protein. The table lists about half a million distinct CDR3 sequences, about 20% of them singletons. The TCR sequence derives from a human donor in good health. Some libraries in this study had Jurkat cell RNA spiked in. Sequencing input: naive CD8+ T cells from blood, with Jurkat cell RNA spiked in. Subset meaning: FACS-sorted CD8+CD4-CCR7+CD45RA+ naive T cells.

The CDR3 protein is CASSYGQGTTGELFF. CDR3 nucleotides: TGTGCCAGCAGTTACGGACAGGGAACGACCGGGGAGCTGTTTTTT. The chain joins TRBV6-5 to TRBJ2-2, with 8 bases lining up with TRBD1. V shed 2 bases, J shed 5 bases, and the junction held 4 bases outside the gene matches. CDR3 length: 15 amino acids. In germline, CDR1 is MNHEY, CDR2 SVGAGI.